This TCR beta chain emerged from a study of cytomegalovirus exposure and HLA in healthy donors. To note about this clone: Its antigen is undetermined.

Overall study results and limits: TCR beta chain V- and J-gene trimming was linked, in a later analysis, to a missense variant in DCLRE1C. The majority of CMV-associated TCR beta chains were reported as apparently HLA-restricted in a later analysis.

Both 60 Vbeta primers and 13 Jbeta primers went into the PCR. Method: immunoSEQ multiplex PCR; TCRdb's copy keeps in-frame clones and lacks some. The sample has about 190,000 clones, roughly four fifths seen once. The germline gives CDR1 MNHEY, CDR2 SVGAGI. V was pared by 4 bases and J by 0 bases, with 7 bases between. The CDR3 is 15 amino acids. The source material was PBMCs. The TCR originated in a woman aged 25 to 39 in good health and CMV-seropositive. The rearrangement uses TRBV6-5 and TRBJ2-6; D gene ambiguous. The DNA of the CDR3 is TGTGCCAGCAGTTTAGTCCTCTCTGGGGCCAACGTCCTGACTTTC. The encoded protein is CASSLVLSGANVLTF.